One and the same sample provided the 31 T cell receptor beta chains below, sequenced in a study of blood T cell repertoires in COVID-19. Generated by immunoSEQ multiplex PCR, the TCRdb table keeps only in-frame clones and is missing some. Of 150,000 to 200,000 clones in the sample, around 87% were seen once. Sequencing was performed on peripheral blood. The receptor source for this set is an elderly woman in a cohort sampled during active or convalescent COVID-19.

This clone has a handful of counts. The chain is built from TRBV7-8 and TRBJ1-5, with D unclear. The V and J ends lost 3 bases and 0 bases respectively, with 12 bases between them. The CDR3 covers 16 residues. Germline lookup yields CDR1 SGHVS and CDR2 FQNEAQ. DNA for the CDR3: TGTGCCAGCAGCTTGGCGGGGATGAATAGCAATCAGCCCCAGCATTTT. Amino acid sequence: CASSLAGMNSNQPQHF. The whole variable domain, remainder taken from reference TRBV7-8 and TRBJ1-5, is GAGVSQSPRYKVAKRGQDVALRCDPISGHVSLFWYQQALGQGPEFLTYFQNEAQLDKSGLPSDRFFAERPEGSVSTLKIQRTQQEDSAVYLCASSLAGMNSNQPQHFGDGTRLSIL.

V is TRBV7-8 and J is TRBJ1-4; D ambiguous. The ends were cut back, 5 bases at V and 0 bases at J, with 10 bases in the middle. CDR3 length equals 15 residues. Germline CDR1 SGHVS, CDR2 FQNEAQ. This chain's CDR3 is CASSTSGSTNEKLFF. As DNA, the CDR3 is TGTGCCAGCAGCACCTCAGGTTCAACTAATGAAAAACTGTTTTTT.

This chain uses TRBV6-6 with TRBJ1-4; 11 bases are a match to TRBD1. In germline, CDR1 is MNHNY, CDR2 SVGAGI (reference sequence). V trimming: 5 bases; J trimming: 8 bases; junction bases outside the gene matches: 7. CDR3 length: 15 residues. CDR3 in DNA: TGTGCCAGCAGTGGGACAGGGGGGTCGGAGGAAAAACTGTTTTTT. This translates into CASSGTGGSEEKLFF.

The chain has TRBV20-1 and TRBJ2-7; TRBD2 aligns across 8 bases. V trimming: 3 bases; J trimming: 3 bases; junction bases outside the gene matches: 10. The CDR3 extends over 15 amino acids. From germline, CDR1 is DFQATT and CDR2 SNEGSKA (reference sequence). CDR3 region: CSASNSGAGGYEQYF. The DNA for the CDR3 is TGCAGTGCTAGTAACTCAGGGGCGGGGGGCTACGAGCAGTACTTC.

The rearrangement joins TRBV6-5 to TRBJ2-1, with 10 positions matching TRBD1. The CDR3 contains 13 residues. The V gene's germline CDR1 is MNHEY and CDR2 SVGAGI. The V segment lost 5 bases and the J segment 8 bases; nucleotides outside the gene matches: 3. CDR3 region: CASSMTGGDEQFF. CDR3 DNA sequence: TGTGCCAGCAGTATGACAGGGGGCGATGAGCAGTTCTTC.

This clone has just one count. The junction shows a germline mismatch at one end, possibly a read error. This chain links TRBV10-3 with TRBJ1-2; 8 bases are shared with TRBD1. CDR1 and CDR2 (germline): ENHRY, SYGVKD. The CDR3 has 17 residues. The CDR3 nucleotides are TGTGCCATTAGTGGGGCGGGGACAGGCCTTCCTCGCTATGGCTACACCTTC. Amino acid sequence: CAISGAGTGLPRYGYTF.

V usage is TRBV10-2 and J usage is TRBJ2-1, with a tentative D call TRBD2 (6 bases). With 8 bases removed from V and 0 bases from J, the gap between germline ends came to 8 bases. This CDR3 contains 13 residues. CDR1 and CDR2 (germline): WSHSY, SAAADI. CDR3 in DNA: TGCGCCAGCGGGGGGAACTCCTACAATGAGCAGTTCTTC. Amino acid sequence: CASGGNSYNEQFF.

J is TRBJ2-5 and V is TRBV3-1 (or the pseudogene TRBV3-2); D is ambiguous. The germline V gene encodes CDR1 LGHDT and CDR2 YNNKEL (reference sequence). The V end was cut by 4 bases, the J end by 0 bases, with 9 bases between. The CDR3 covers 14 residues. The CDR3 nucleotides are TGTGCCAGCAGCCTGACACTTTACCAAGAGACCCAGTACTTC. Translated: CASSLTLYQETQYF.

The CDR3 DNA sequence: TGTGCCAGCAGCCAGGGACTAGCGGTCTACAATGAGCAGTTCTTC. It yields the protein CASSQGLAVYNEQFF. The chain is built from TRBV3-1 (or the pseudogene TRBV3-2) and TRBJ2-1, with TRBD2 matching 11 bases. Germline V CDR1 and CDR2: LGHDT, YNNKEL (reference sequence). The CDR3 contains 15 residues. The V and J ends lost 3 bases and 3 bases, in that order; junction bases with no gene match: 1.

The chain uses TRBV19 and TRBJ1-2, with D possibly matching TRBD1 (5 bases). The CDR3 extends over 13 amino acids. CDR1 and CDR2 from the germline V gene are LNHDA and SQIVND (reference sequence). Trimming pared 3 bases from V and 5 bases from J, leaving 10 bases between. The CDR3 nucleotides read TGTGCCAGTAGTATTCGGGACTCTTATGGCTACACCTTC. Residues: CASSIRDSYGYTF.

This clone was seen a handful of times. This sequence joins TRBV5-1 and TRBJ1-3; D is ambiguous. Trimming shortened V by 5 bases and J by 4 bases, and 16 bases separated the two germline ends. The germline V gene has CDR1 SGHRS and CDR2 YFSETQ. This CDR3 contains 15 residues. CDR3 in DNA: TGCGCCAGCAGTCCCGAGGGAGTGAGGGGAAACACCATATATTTT. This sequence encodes CASSPEGVRGNTIYF.

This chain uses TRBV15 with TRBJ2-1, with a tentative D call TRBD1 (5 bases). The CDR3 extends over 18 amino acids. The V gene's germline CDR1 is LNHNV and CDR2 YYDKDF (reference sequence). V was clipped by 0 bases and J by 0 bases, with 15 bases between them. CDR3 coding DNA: TGTGCCACCAGCAGAGACCGACTTACAGGAAGCTCCTACAATGAGCAGTTCTTC. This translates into CATSRDRLTGSSYNEQFF.

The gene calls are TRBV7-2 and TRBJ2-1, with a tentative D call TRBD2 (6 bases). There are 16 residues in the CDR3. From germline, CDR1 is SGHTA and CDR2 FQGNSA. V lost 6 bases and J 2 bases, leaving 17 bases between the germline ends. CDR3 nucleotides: TGTGCCAGCAGAAGAACGGCGGCGGGAACCTACAATGAGCAGTTCTTC. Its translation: CASRRTAAGTYNEQFF.

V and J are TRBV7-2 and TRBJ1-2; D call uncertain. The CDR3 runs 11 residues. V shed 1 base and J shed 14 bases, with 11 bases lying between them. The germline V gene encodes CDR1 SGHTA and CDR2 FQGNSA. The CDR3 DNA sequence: TGTGCCAGCAGCTTAGGCGATTCTAAGACCTTC. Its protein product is CASSLGDSKTF.

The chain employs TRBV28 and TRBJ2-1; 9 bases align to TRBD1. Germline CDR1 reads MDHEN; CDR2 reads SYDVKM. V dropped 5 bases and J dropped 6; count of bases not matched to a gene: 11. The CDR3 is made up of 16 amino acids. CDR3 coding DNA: TGTGCCAGCAGTCCTGCCGGGACAGGGTCGTTCAATGAGCAGTTCTTC. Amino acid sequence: CASSPAGTGSFNEQFF.

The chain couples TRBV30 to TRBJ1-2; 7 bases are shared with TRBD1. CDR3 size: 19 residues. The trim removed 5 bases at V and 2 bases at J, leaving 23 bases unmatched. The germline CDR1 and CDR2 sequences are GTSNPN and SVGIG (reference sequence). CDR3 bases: TGTGCCTGGTCCAGGGGGGCACAGCGAACCTCCGGAATAAACTATGGCTACACCTTC. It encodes CAWSRGAQRTSGINYGYTF.

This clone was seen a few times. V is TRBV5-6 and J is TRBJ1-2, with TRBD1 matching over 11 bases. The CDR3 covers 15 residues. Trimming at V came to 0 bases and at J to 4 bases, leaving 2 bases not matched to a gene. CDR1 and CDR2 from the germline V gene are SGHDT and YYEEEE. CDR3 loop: CASSLVGTGGYGYTF. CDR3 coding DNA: TGTGCCAGCAGCTTGGTTGGGACAGGGGGCTATGGCTACACCTTC.

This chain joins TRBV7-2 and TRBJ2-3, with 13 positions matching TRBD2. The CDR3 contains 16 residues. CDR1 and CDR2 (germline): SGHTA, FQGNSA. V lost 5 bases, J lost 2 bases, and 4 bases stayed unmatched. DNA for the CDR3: TGTGCCAGCAGCGCCGGACTAGCGGGGGCCACAGATACGCAGTATTTT. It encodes CASSAGLAGATDTQYF.

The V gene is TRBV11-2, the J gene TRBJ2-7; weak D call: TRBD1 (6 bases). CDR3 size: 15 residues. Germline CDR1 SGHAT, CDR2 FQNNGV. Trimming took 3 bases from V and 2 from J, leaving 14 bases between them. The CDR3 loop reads CASSFLDSGAYEQYV. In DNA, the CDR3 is TGTGCCAGCAGCTTTCTGGACAGTGGTGCCTACGAGCAGTACGTC.

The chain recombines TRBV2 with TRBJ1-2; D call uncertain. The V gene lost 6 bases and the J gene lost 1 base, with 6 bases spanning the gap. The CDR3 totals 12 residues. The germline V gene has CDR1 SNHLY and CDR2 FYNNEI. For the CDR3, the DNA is TGTGCCAGCAGCCAGGATAACTATGGCTACACCTTC. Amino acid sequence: CASSQDNYGYTF. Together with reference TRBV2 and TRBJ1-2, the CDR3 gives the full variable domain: EPEVTQTPSHQVTQMGQEVILRCVPISNHLYFYWYRQILGQKVEFLVSFYNNEISEKSEIFDDQFSVERPDGSNFTLKIRSTKLEDSAMYFCASSQDNYGYTFGSGTRLTVV.

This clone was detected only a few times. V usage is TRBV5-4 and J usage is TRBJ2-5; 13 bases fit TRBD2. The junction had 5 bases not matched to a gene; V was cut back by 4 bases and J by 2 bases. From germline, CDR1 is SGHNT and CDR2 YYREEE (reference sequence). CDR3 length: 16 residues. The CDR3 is CASSVALAGGQETQYF. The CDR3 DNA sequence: TGTGCCAGCAGCGTGGCACTAGCGGGAGGGCAAGAGACCCAGTACTTC.

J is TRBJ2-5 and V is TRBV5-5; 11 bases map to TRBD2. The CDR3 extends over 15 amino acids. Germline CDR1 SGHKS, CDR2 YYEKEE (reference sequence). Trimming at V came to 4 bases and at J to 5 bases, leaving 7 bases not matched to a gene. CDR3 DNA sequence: TGTGCCAGCAGCCGGTTAGCGGGAGGGCCGGAGACCCAGTACTTC. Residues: CASSRLAGGPETQYF.

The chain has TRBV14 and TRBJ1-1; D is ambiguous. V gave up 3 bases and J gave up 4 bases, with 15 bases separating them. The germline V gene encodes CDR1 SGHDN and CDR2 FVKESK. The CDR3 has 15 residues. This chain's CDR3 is CASSQGREMGTEAFF. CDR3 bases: TGTGCCAGCAGCCAGGGCCGTGAAATGGGCACTGAAGCTTTCTTT.

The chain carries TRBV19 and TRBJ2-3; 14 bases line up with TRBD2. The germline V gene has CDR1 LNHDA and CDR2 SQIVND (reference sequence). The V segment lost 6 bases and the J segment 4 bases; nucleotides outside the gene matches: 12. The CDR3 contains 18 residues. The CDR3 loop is CASSSRLAGGRGPDTQYF. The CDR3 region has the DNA TGTGCCAGTAGCTCCAGACTAGCGGGGGGGCGGGGCCCAGATACGCAGTATTTT.

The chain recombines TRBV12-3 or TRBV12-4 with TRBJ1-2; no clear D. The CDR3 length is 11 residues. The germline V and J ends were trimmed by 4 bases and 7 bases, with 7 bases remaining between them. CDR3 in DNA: TGTGCCAGCAGTTCTTGGCCTGGCTACACCTTC. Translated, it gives CASSSWPGYTF.

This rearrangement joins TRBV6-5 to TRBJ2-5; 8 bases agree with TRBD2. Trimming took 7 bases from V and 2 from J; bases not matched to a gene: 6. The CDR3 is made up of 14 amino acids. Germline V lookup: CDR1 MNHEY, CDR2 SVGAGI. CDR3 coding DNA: TGTGCCAGCACCGGGGCTAGCGGGCAAGAGACCCAGTACTTC. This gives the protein CASTGASGQETQYF.

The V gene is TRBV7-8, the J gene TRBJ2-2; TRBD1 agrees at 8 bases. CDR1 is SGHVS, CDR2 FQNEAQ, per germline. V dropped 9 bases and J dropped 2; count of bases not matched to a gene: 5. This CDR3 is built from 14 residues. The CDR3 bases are TGTGCCAGTCCTCAGGGGGCTAACACCGGGGAGCTGTTTTTT. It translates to CASPQGANTGELFF.

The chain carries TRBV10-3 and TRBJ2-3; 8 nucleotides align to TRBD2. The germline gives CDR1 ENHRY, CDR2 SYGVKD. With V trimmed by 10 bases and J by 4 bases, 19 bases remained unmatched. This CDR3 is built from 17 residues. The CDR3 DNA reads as TGTGCCACCCTGCTCGGTAATCGCGGGAGGACCGCAGATACGCAGTATTTT. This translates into CATLLGNRGRTADTQYF.

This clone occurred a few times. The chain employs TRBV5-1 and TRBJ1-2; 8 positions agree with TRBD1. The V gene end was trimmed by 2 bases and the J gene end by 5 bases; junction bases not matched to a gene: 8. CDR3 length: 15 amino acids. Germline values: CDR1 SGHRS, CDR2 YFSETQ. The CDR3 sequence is CASSFGAGGSYGYTF. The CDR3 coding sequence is TGCGCCAGCAGCTTCGGGGCAGGGGGCAGTTATGGCTACACCTTC.

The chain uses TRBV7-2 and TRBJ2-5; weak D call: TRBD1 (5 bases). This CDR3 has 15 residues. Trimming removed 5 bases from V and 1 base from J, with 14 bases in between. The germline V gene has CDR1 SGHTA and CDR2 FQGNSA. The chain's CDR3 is CASSDQPTAQETQYF. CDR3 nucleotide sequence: TGTGCCAGCAGCGATCAGCCGACAGCCCAAGAGACCCAGTACTTC.

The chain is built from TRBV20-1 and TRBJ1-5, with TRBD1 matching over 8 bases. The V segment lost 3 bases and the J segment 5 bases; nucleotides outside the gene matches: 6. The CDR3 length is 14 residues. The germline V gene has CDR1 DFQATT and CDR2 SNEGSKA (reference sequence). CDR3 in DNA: TGCAGTGCTAGTTCAGGGGGCTATCATCAGCCCCAGCATTTT. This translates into CSASSGGYHQPQHF.